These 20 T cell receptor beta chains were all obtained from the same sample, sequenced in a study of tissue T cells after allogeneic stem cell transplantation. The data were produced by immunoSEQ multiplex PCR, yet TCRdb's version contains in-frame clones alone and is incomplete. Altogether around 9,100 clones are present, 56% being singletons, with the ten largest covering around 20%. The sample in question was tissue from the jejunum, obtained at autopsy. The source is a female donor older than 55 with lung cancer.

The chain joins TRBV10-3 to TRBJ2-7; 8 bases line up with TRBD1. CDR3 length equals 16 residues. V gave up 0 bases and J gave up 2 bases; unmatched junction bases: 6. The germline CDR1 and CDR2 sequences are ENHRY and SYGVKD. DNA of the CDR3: TGTGCCATCAGTGAGTCGATAGGGACAGGCGCCTACGAGCAGTACTTC. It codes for CAISESIGTGAYEQYF.

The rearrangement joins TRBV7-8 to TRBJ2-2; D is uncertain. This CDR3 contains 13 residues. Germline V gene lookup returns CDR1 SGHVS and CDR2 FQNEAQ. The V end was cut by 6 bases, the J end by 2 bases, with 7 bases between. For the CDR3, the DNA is TGTGCCAGCAGGATTTCAAACACCGGGGAGCTGTTTTTT. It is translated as CASRISNTGELFF. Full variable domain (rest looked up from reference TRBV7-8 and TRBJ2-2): GAGVSQSPRYKVAKRGQDVALRCDPISGHVSLFWYQQALGQGPEFLTYFQNEAQLDKSGLPSDRFFAERPEGSVSTLKIQRTQQEDSAVYLCASRISNTGELFFGEGSRLTVL.

CDR3 in amino acids: CASSLEDRPEAFF. As DNA, the CDR3 is TGCGCCAGCAGCTTGGAGGACAGACCAGAAGCTTTCTTT. The chain carries TRBV5-1 and TRBJ1-1, with a tentative D call TRBD1 (6 bases). CDR3 length: 13 residues. The ends were cut back, 0 bases at V and 8 bases at J, with 11 bases in the middle. Germline-derived CDR1 and CDR2 are SGHRS and YFSETQ.

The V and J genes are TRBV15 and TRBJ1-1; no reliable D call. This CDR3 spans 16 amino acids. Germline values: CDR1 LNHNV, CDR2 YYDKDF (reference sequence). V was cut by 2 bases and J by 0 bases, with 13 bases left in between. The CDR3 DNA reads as TGTGCCACCAGCAGACACCGAACAGAATTGAACACTGAAGCTTTCTTT. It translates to CATSRHRTELNTEAFF.

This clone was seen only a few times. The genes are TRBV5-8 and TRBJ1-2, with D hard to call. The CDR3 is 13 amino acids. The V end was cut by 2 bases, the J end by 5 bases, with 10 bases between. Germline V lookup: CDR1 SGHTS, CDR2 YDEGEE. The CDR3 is CASSLFSRYGYTF. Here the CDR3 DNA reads TGTGCCAGCAGCTTATTCTCGCGATATGGCTACACCTTC.

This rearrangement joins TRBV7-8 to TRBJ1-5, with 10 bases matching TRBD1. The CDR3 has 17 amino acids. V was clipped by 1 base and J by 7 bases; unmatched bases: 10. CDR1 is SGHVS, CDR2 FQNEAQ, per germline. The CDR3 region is CASSLVSVGQGKQPQHF. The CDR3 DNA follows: TGTGCCAGCAGCTTAGTTTCGGTGGGACAGGGGAAACAGCCCCAGCATTTT.

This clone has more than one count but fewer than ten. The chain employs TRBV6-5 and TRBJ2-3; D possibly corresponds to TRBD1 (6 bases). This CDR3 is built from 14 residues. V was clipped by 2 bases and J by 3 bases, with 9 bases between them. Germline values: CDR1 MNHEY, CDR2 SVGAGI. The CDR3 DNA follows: TGTGCCAGCAGTTACGGCCAGGGGACAGATACGCAGTATTTT. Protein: CASSYGQGTDTQYF.

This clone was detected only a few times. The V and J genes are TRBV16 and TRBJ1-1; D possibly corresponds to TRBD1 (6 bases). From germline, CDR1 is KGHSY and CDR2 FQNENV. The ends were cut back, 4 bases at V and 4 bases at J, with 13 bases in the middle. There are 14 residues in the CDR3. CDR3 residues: CASSPRGAVTEAFF. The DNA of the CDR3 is TGTGCCAGCAGCCCTCGGGGGGCGGTCACTGAAGCTTTCTTT.

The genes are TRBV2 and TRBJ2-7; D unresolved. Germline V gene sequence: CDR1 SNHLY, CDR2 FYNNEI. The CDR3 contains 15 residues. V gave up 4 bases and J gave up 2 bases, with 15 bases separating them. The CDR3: CASSALGDITYEQYF. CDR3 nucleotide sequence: TGTGCCAGCAGTGCCCTGGGCGACATTACCTACGAGCAGTACTTC. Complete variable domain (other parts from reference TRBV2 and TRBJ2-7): EPEVTQTPSHQVTQMGQEVILRCVPISNHLYFYWYRQILGQKVEFLVSFYNNEISEKSEIFDDQFSVERPDGSNFTLKIRSTKLEDSAMYFCASSALGDITYEQYFGPGTRLTVT.

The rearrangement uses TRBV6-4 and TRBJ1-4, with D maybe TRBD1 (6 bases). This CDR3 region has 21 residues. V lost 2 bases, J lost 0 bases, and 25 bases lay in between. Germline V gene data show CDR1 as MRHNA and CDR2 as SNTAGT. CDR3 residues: CASSDNTRPHRDVATNEKLFF. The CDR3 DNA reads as TGTGCCAGCAGTGACAACACAAGGCCCCACAGGGATGTGGCAACTAATGAAAAACTGTTTTTT.

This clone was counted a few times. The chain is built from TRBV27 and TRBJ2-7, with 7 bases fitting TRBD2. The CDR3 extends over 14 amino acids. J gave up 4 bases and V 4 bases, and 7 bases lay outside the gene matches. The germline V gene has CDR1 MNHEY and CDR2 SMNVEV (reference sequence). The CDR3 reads CASSSLGLLYEQYF. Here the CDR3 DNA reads TGTGCCAGCAGTTCGTTGGGACTACTTTACGAGCAGTACTTC.

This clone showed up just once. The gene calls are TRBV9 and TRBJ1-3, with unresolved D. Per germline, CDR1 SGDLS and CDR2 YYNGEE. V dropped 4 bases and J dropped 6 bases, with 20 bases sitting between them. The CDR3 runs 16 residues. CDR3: CASSFTGLPGENTIYF. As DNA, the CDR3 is TGTGCCAGCAGCTTCACGGGCCTCCCTGGCGAAAACACCATATATTTT. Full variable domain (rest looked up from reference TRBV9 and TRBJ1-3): DSGVTQTPKHLITATGQRVTLRCSPRSGDLSVYWYQQSLDQGLQFLIQYYNGEERAKGNILERFSAQQFPDLHSELNLSSLELGDSALYFCASSFTGLPGENTIYFGEGSWLTVV.

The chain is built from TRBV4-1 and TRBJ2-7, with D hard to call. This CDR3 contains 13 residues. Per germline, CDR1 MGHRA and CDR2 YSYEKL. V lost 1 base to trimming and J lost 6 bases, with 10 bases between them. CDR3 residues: CASSQVGSPEQYF. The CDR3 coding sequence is TGCGCCAGCAGCCAAGTCGGATCACCCGAGCAGTACTTC.

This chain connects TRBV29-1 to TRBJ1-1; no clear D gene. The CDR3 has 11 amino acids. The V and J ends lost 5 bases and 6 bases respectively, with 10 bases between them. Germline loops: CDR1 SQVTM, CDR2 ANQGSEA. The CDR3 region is CSVRREAEAFF. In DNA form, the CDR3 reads TGCAGCGTTAGGAGAGAAGCTGAAGCTTTCTTT.

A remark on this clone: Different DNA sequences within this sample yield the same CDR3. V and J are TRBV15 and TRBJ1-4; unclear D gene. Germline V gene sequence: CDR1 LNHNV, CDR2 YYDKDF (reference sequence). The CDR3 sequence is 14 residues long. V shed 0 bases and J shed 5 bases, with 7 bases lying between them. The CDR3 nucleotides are TGTGCCACCAGCAGAGATCTCGGCAATGAAAAACTGTTTTTT. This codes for CATSRDLGNEKLFF.

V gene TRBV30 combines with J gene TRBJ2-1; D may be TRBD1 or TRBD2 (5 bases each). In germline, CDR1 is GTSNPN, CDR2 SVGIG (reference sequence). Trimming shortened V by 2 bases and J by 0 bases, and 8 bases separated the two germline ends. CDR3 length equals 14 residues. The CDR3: CAWSFGGSYNEQFF. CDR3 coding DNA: TGTGCCTGGAGTTTTGGGGGCTCCTACAATGAGCAGTTCTTC.

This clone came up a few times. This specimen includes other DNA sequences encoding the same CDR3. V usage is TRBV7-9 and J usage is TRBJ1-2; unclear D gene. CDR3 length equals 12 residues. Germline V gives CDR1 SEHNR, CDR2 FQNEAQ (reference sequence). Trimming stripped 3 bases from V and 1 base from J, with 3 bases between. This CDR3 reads CASSLGNYGYTF. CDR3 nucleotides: TGTGCCAGCAGCTTGGGTAACTATGGCTACACCTTC.

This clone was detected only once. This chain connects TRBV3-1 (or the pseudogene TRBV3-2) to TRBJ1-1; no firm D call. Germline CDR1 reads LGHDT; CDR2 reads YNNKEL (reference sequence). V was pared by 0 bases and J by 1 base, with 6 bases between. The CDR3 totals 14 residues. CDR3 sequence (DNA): TGTGCCAGCAGCCAAGATCTCCGGAACACTGAAGCTTTCTTT. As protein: CASSQDLRNTEAFF.

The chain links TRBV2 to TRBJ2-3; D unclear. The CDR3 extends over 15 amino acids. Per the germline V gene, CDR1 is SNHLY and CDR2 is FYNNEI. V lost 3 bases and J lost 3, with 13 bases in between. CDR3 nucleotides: TGTGCCAGCAGTGACAGGCCGGATGTAACAGATACGCAGTATTTT. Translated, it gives CASSDRPDVTDTQYF.

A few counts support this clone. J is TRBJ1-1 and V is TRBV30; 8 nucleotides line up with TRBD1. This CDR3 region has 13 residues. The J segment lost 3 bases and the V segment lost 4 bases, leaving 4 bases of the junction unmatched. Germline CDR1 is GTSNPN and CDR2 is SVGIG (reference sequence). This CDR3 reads CAWNTGGYTEAFF. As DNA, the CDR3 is TGTGCCTGGAACACAGGGGGATACACTGAAGCTTTCTTT.